Sequencing of this T cell receptor beta chain was carried out in a study of T-cell memory formation after mild COVID-19 (dated by TCRdb to the early 2020s). About the full investigation: TCR sequence clusters from the two donors were largely donor specific. Two young, previously healthy adult volunteers, one female and one male, were included in the cohort. In two donors, T-cell clones that expanded and contracted after mild COVID-19 were followed by sequencing TCRalpha and TCRbeta repertoires longitudinally.

Ficoll-Paque density gradient centrifugation was used to isolate PBMCs. Here is what the overall study found, with its caveats: The study included only a couple of mild cases, and larger cohorts that include severe cases with pre-infection samples were judged to be necessary. The second-wave clones that peaked on day 37 were not confirmed to be SARS-CoV-2 specific. Clones that contracted from day 15 to 85 showed balanced CD4/CD8 phenotypes, whereas a second wave of clones that expanded from day 15 to 37 leaned towards CD4+. Contracting CD4+ clones turned up mainly in the CM and EM memory subsets, whereas EMRA was where CD8+ clones were enriched. Some responding clones were detected in pre-infection memory, suggesting pre-existing cross-reactive memory T cells joined the SARS-CoV-2 response.

TCRdb shows the sequencer as Illumina NovaSeq 6000. Using 5'RACE with constant-segment primers, TCRalpha and TCRbeta cDNA libraries were constructed, with sample barcodes and unique molecular identifiers added in the process. RNA was extracted from every sample with Trizol reagent. The libraries were amplified in two PCR steps, and the second step added a second sample barcode and Illumina TruSeq adapters. The libraries were sequenced on an Illumina NovaSeq using 2 x 150 bp paired-end reads. The authors' analysis ran thus. Demultiplexing of reads and collapsing into UMI-guided consensus sequences were performed with migec v1.2.7. Using mixcr v2.1.11, UMI consensuses were aligned to TRA and TRB V and J templates and then assembled into clonotypes. A clonotype was counted as expanded or contracted only if both edgeR and NoisET called the change significant, with noise models trained on biological replicates. For edgeR calls, the cutoffs were a false discovery rate-adjusted p below 0.01 and a log2 fold-change threshold of 1. As an exploratory analysis of dynamics, max-normalized trajectories of the 1000 most abundant clonotypes were examined with PCA combined with hierarchical clustering. Each responding clone was given a CD4 or CD8 phenotype based on the CD4+ and CD8+ repertoires, which had been sequenced separately. The raw public reads went through TCRdb reprocessing: fastp at Q25, MiXCR clone calling, in-frame beta chains kept. Every distinct CDR3 protein forms one entry, paired with its most common genes and DNA. V and J calls and clone size were set by TCRdb, not the authors. In all, the sample holds some 300,000 distinct CDR3 sequences, and 20% to 25% of those were seen once. Under 25% of the sample is taken by the ten largest.

This clonotype was detected once. Its antigen target is currently unknown. One base away there is no much larger clone; base qualities are not given. One read represents weak support. Sample: PBMCs or a T cell subset sorted from them (not recorded which). The receptor comes from a young man who had mild COVID-19 (a few samples of this study predate the infection). The sample titles of this study are shuffled in the database, so cell type and time point are left out; the donor was told from shared clones.

The nucleotides are TGCGCCAGCGCCCCGACAGGGGGCCGTACTGAAAAACTGTTTTTT. Its protein reads: CASAPTGGRTEKLFF. Here the chain combines TRBV5-1 and TRBJ1-4, and 10 bases in between align with TRBD1. The CDR3 measures 15 amino acids from cysteine to phenylalanine. This entry keeps only the CDR3 DNA: 45 bases, framed from base 1. Trimming removed 7 bases from V and 7 bases from J; the gene matches leave 10 bases unexplained. From the germline V gene, CDR1 is SGHRS and CDR2 is YFSETQ.